A single sample gave rise to the 27 T cell receptor beta chains below, sequenced in a study of T cells in Graves' hyperthyroidism and ophthalmopathy. Amplified TCR beta CDR3 regions derived from RNA transcripts. The study used the HTBI primer set for a first-round RT-PCR of the TCR CDR3. TCRdb passed the multiplex PCR reads through MiXCR, listing each CDR3 protein once. The sample yields about 510,000 distinct CDR3 sequences, 11% to 15% seen once. Sequenced input: blood. The receptors were gathered from a woman between 35 and 50 years old with Graves' hyperthyroidism.

This clonotype appeared many times. The gene calls are TRBV11-2 and TRBJ2-7, with TRBD2 matching 12 bases. The CDR3 spans 20 residues. Germline CDR1 reads SGHAT; CDR2 reads FQNNGV. V lost 5 bases and J lost 0; bases outside the gene matches: 17. In DNA, the CDR3 is TGTGCCAGCAGCATATTAGGGGGGGGACTAGCGGGCAGGAGCTCCTACGAGCAGTACTTC. Amino acids: CASSILGGGLAGRSSYEQYF.

Ten or more counts support this clonotype. J is TRBJ1-6 and V is TRBV18; possibly TRBD1 for D (5 bases). The CDR3 has 14 residues. V lost 2 bases and J 10 bases, leaving 12 bases between the germline ends. The germline CDR1 and CDR2 sequences are KGHSH and LQKENI. CDR3 sequence: CASSPETEGSPLHF. The CDR3, as DNA: TGTGCCAGCTCACCAGAGACAGAAGGATCACCCCTCCACTTT.

This clonotype was counted at least ten times. The rearrangement uses TRBV10-3 and TRBJ2-7, with TRBD1 identical over 7 bases. Germline-derived CDR1 and CDR2 are ENHRY and SYGVKD. V trimming: 3 bases; J trimming: 3 bases; junction bases outside the gene matches: 5. CDR3 length: 14 amino acids. CDR3 sequence (DNA): TGTGCCATCAGTGAACCGGACAGGAACTACGAGCAGTACTTC. It yields the protein CAISEPDRNYEQYF.

This chain uses TRBV3-1 with TRBJ2-1, with TRBD2 matching over 13 bases. The CDR3 has 15 residues. The germline gives CDR1 LGHDT, CDR2 YNNKEL (reference sequence). V trimming: 2 bases; J trimming: 9 bases; junction bases outside the gene matches: 4. CDR3 DNA sequence: TGTGCCAGCAGCCAACGGACTAGCGGGAGATTTGAGCAGTTCTTC. Translation gives CASSQRTSGRFEQFF.

The rearrangement joins TRBV4-2 to TRBJ1-2; TRBD1 might be the D (6 bases). The length of the CDR3 is 16 residues. V was shortened by 4 bases and J by 6 bases, with 21 bases between the two germline ends. Germline V gives CDR1 LGHNA, CDR2 YNFKEQ. The CDR3 nucleotides are TGTGCCAGCAGCCTCGGGGGCACGGGAGGCGAGCATGGCTACACCTTC. Its translation is CASSLGGTGGEHGYTF.

This clonotype was recorded at least ten times. This chain links TRBV28 with TRBJ2-5, with TRBD2 identical over 13 bases. Germline V CDR1 and CDR2: MDHEN, SYDVKM. V dropped 5 bases and J dropped 2; count of bases not matched to a gene: 5. There are 16 residues in the CDR3. CDR3 sequence (DNA): TGTGCCAGCAGTCCCGGGACTAGCGGGAAACAAGAGACCCAGTACTTC. It translates to CASSPGTSGKQETQYF.

This clonotype appeared many times. This rearrangement joins TRBV18 to TRBJ1-1; D gene ambiguous. V was clipped by 3 bases and J by 1 base, with 9 bases between them. The CDR3 sequence is 14 residues long. CDR1 and CDR2 (germline): KGHSH, LQKENI. This CDR3 is CASSPQDENTEAFF. The CDR3 nucleotides are TGTGCCAGCTCACCCCAGGACGAGAACACTGAAGCTTTCTTT.

This CDR3 reads CASSPGGGHGYTF. The CDR3 coding sequence is TGTGCCAGCAGCCCCGGAGGTGGTCATGGCTACACCTTC. The chain is built from TRBV3-1 and TRBJ1-2; D gene ambiguous. V lost 4 bases, J lost 6 bases, and 12 bases lay in between. CDR1 and CDR2 (germline): LGHDT, YNNKEL (reference sequence). The CDR3 spans 13 residues.

This clonotype appeared many times. This sequence joins TRBV28 and TRBJ1-1; 7 nucleotides match TRBD1. CDR3 length: 15 amino acids. Germline V gene lookup returns CDR1 MDHEN and CDR2 SYDVKM. J was trimmed by 5 bases and V by 5 bases; bases with no gene match: 11. The CDR3 loop is CASSTDRVDETEAFF. As DNA, the CDR3 is TGTGCCAGCAGTACCGACAGGGTTGATGAGACTGAAGCTTTCTTT.

The table lists this clonotype with many counts. The V call is TRBV20-1, the J call TRBJ2-1, with 8 nucleotides matching TRBD1. The trim removed 3 bases at V and 7 bases at J, leaving 11 bases unmatched. The CDR3 is made up of 15 amino acids. Germline values: CDR1 DFQATT, CDR2 SNEGSKA (reference sequence). The CDR3 DNA follows: TGCAGTGCTAGGCCTCACGGCCAGGGGGCAAATGAGCAGTTCTTC. Its protein product is CSARPHGQGANEQFF.

This chain links TRBV6-1 with TRBJ2-7, with TRBD2 identical over 7 bases. The CDR3 sequence is 15 residues long. V lost 1 base, J lost 4 bases, and 7 bases stayed unmatched. The germline V gene has CDR1 MNHNS and CDR2 SASEGT. The CDR3 here is CASSEDPAGIYEQYF. The DNA for the CDR3 is TGTGCCAGCAGTGAAGATCCAGCGGGGATATACGAGCAGTACTTC.

This clonotype was observed at least ten times. The gene calls are TRBV3-1 and TRBJ1-1; 8 bases are shared with TRBD1. The V and J ends lost 6 bases and 7 bases, in that order; junction bases with no gene match: 10. The CDR3 length is 14 residues. Germline V gene sequence: CDR1 LGHDT, CDR2 YNNKEL (reference sequence). The CDR3 DNA sequence: TGTGCCAGCAGTACAGGGTACAGGGGGGTTGAAGCTTTCTTT. Translated, it gives CASSTGYRGVEAFF.

This clonotype was recorded at least ten times. The chain employs TRBV28 and TRBJ2-7, with D perhaps matching TRBD1 (6 bases). This CDR3 has 13 residues. The V and J ends lost 7 bases and 4 bases respectively, with 14 bases between them. CDR1 MDHEN and CDR2 SYDVKM come from the germline V gene. Here the CDR3 reads CASNRAEVYEQYF. The CDR3 nucleotides are TGTGCCAGCAACAGGGCCGAGGTTTACGAGCAGTACTTC.

This chain joins TRBV19 and TRBJ1-1; TRBD1 matches at 9 bases. There are 15 residues in the CDR3. The germline V gene encodes CDR1 LNHDA and CDR2 SQIVND (reference sequence). The ends lost 6 bases at V and 7 bases at J; junction bases unmatched: 12. The CDR3 sequence: CASSFKQGARGEAFF. For the CDR3, the DNA is TGTGCCAGTAGCTTTAAACAGGGGGCGAGAGGTGAAGCTTTCTTT.

This clonotype was detected ten times or more. The V call is TRBV5-1, the J call TRBJ2-1; D call uncertain. The CDR3 runs to 14 residues. Trimming took 0 bases from V and 8 from J, leaving 12 bases between them. Germline V CDR1 and CDR2: SGHRS, YFSETQ. The CDR3 nucleotides are TGCGCCAGCAGCTTGGCGCTCCCTGACGATGAGCAGTTCTTC. Protein: CASSLALPDDEQFF.

This clonotype occurred many times. The rearrangement joins TRBV5-1 to TRBJ2-7; 7 nucleotides line up with TRBD2. J was trimmed by 2 bases and V by 1 base; bases with no gene match: 6. Germline CDR1 is SGHRS and CDR2 is YFSETQ. This CDR3 region has 15 residues. Here the CDR3 DNA reads TGCGCCAGCAGCTTGAGTAGCGGGTACCCCTACGAGCAGTACTTC. Its translation is CASSLSSGYPYEQYF.

This clonotype came up a few times. This chain links TRBV29-1 with TRBJ2-6; D remains ambiguous. With 5 bases removed from V and 1 base from J, the gap between germline ends came to 3 bases. The CDR3 is 12 amino acids. Germline assignment: CDR1 SQVTM and CDR2 ANQGSEA. As DNA, the CDR3 is TGCAGCGTTAAATCTGGGGCCAACGTCCTGACTTTC. This gives the protein CSVKSGANVLTF.

This chain links TRBV19 with TRBJ2-2; D is perhaps TRBD1 or TRBD2 (5 bases each). V was cut by 5 bases and J by 0 bases, with 19 bases left in between. The germline gives CDR1 LNHDA, CDR2 SQIVND (reference sequence). CDR3 length: 18 residues. CDR3 DNA: TGTGCCAGTAGTGGCTGGGACCCCGAGACGACGAACACCGGGGAGCTGTTTTTT. Translated, it gives CASSGWDPETTNTGELFF.

This clonotype was counted ten times or more. The chain carries TRBV20-1 and TRBJ1-2, with TRBD1 matching over 7 bases. CDR1 is DFQATT, CDR2 SNEGSKA, per germline (reference sequence). The CDR3 length is 13 residues. Losses at the gene ends were 0 bases for V and 8 bases for J; bases not matched to a gene: 6. Written as DNA, the CDR3 is TGCAGTGCTAGAGATGAAGGGGGCGTCGGCTACACCTTC. As protein: CSARDEGGVGYTF.

This clonotype was recorded at least ten times. This chain links TRBV18 with TRBJ1-4, with unresolved D. The CDR3 sequence is 16 residues long. Germline lookup yields CDR1 KGHSH and CDR2 LQKENI. V was cut by 3 bases and J by 4 bases, with 15 bases left in between. The DNA of the CDR3 is TGTGCCAGCTCACCTCCCGACGGGGAGGGTAATGAAAAACTGTTTTTT. This translates into CASSPPDGEGNEKLFF.

Ten or more counts support this clonotype. The chain is built from TRBV7-2 and TRBJ2-3; D unclear. The ends were cut back, 1 base at V and 1 base at J, with 3 bases in the middle. Germline V gives CDR1 SGHTA, CDR2 FQGNSA. The CDR3 runs 13 residues. This CDR3 reads CASSLDRTDTQYF. CDR3 bases: TGTGCCAGCAGCTTAGATCGCACAGATACGCAGTATTTT.

About this clonotype itself: A much larger clone differs by one base, so this may be a read error. The gene calls are TRBV3-1 and TRBJ2-5, with D possibly TRBD2 on 5 matching bases. The length of the CDR3 is 15 residues. Germline V gene sequence: CDR1 LGHDT, CDR2 YNNKEL (reference sequence). CDR3 residues: CASSPGGGLQGTQYF. The CDR3 DNA sequence: TGTGCCAGCAGCCCCGGAGGCGGATTACAAGGGACCCAGTACTTC.

This clonotype was detected ten times or more. The chain uses TRBV9 and TRBJ2-2, with D perhaps matching TRBD1 (5 bases). The germline V gene has CDR1 SGDLS and CDR2 YYNGEE. The CDR3 consists of 16 residues. The V end was cut by 3 bases, the J end by 7 bases, with 19 bases between. The CDR3 loop reads CASSEAGSGKLGELFF. The CDR3 DNA reads as TGTGCCAGCAGCGAGGCCGGGTCAGGGAAACTCGGGGAGCTGTTTTTT. Together with reference TRBV9 and TRBJ2-2, the CDR3 gives the full variable domain: DSGVTQTPKHLITATGQRVTLRCSPRSGDLSVYWYQQSLDQGLQFLIQYYNGEERAKGNILERFSAQQFPDLHSELNLSSLELGDSALYFCASSEAGSGKLGELFFGEGSRLTVL.

This clonotype was recorded many times. The chain uses TRBV28 and TRBJ2-1, with a weak D call TRBD1 (5 bases). This CDR3 has 15 residues. From germline, CDR1 is MDHEN and CDR2 SYDVKM. Trimming removed 3 bases from V and 2 bases from J, with 11 bases in between. The chain's CDR3 is CASSLSQGAYNEQFF. Here the CDR3 DNA reads TGTGCCAGCAGTTTGTCCCAGGGTGCCTACAATGAGCAGTTCTTC.

There are many counts of this clonotype. The chain links TRBV12-3 or TRBV12-4 to TRBJ2-3, with TRBD2 matching over 7 bases. The CDR3 is 16 residues long. The junction had 15 bases not matched to a gene; V was cut back by 6 bases and J by 6 bases. CDR3 amino acids: CASRDPAGRERDTQYF. CDR3 nucleotides: TGTGCCAGCAGGGATCCAGCGGGAAGAGAACGGGATACGCAGTATTTT.

This clonotype was observed at least ten times. The chain combines TRBV6-1 with TRBJ1-5; D is unclear. Germline CDR1 is MNHNS and CDR2 is SASEGT. V was cut by 10 bases and J by 2 bases, with 12 bases left in between. CDR3 size: 13 residues. CDR3 residues: CATLDWGNQPQHF. The DNA for the CDR3 is TGTGCCACGCTAGACTGGGGCAATCAGCCCCAGCATTTT.

This clonotype appeared a few times. The chain carries TRBV10-2 and TRBJ2-1; 8 positions match TRBD2. This CDR3 has 16 residues. V lost 4 bases and J lost 4; bases outside the gene matches: 9. CDR1 is WSHSY and CDR2 is SAAADI in the germline V gene. This CDR3 is CASSGFGGGGYNEQFF. The CDR3 DNA is TGCGCCAGCAGTGGGTTCGGGGGCGGGGGGTACAATGAGCAGTTCTTC.